This T cell receptor (beta chain) stems from a study of CD4 and CD8 cells across lung adenocarcinoma regions. TCRdb used MiXCR to reprocess the PCR reads, holding one entry per CDR3 protein. The table has approximately 5,000 distinct CDR3 sequences, 40% to 60% seen once. Samples came from patients with localized non-small cell lung adenocarcinoma. V lost 3 bases to trimming and J lost 7 bases, with 11 bases between them. Per the germline V gene, CDR1 is LGHDT and CDR2 is YNNKEL (reference sequence). CDR3 length: 13 residues. This clonotype has just one count. The chain recombines TRBV3-1 with TRBJ2-3; D is tentatively TRBD1 or TRBD2 (5 bases each). The receptor comes from a male donor with lung adenocarcinoma. The CD4 and CD8 labels of this study may be unreliable. Sequencing was done on a sample of CD4+ T cells from the margin of a lung tumor. CDR3: CASSHIGAHTQYF. The CDR3 DNA sequence: TGTGCCAGCAGCCACATCGGGGCGCATACGCAGTATTTT.